Below, 21 T cell receptor beta chains from the same sample are listed, as sequenced in a study of shared clonotypes between healthy human individuals. Here immunoSEQ multiplex PCR was the method, and the copy in TCRdb shows in-frame clones only, minus some. The sample has some 2,100,000 clones; 90% to 95% are singletons. Terminally differentiated effector memory CD45RA+ cells were excluded from the naive CD8 cells, which were CD45RO-negative and positively selected for CCR7. Sequences were obtained from naive CD8+ T cells from PBMCs. These receptors were collected from a man aged 18 to 29 in good health. Some clones in this sample may be carry-over from other donors' samples.

The chain uses TRBV7-8 and TRBJ1-4; 8 bases map to TRBD1. After removal of 4 bases from V and 4 bases from J, the junction contained 14 bases not matched to a gene. CDR1 is SGHVS, CDR2 FQNEAQ, per germline. The CDR3 sequence is 18 residues long. CDR3 sequence reads: CASSSPRWDRRHNEKLFF. The CDR3 DNA is TGTGCCAGCAGCTCGCCCCGCTGGGACAGGCGACATAATGAAAAACTGTTTTTT. The variable domain in full, with the rest retrieved from reference TRBV7-8 and TRBJ1-4, is GAGVSQSPRYKVAKRGQDVALRCDPISGHVSLFWYQQALGQGPEFLTYFQNEAQLDKSGLPSDRFFAERPEGSVSTLKIQRTQQEDSAVYLCASSSPRWDRRHNEKLFFGSGTQLSVL.

A few counts support this clone. The chain links TRBV14 to TRBJ1-1; D is unclear. Trimming removed 4 bases at V and 2 bases at J, with 8 bases between. The germline CDR1 and CDR2 sequences are SGHDN and FVKESK. CDR3 length equals 13 residues. For the CDR3, the DNA is TGTGCCAGCAGCCCGACGGGAAACACTGAAGCTTTCTTT. It translates to CASSPTGNTEAFF.

The rearrangement uses TRBV4-2 and TRBJ1-2; no clear D gene. V was pared by 8 bases and J by 4 bases, with 11 bases between. This CDR3 has 12 amino acids. Germline V lookup: CDR1 LGHNA, CDR2 YNFKEQ. CDR3 nucleotides: TGTGCCAGCGCATCGGCCACCTATGGCTACACCTTC. Residues: CASASATYGYTF.

The chain has TRBV9 and TRBJ2-5, with a possible D match to TRBD2 (6 bases). Trimming shortened V by 0 bases and J by 5 bases, and 17 bases separated the two germline ends. Germline-derived CDR1 and CDR2 are SGDLS and YYNGEE. The CDR3 has 16 amino acids. The DNA of the CDR3 is TGTGCCAGCAGCGTAGACTGGGACTCCAAAGGGGAGACCCAGTACTTC. Amino acids: CASSVDWDSKGETQYF. The variable domain in full, completed from reference TRBV9 and TRBJ2-5, reads DSGVTQTPKHLITATGQRVTLRCSPRSGDLSVYWYQQSLDQGLQFLIQYYNGEERAKGNILERFSAQQFPDLHSELNLSSLELGDSALYFCASSVDWDSKGETQYFGPGTRLLVL.

The chain uses TRBV30 and TRBJ1-5; no firm D call. Trimming took off 1 base at V and 4 bases at J, with 11 bases between the two ends. The CDR3 runs 14 residues. The germline V gene encodes CDR1 GTSNPN and CDR2 SVGIG (reference sequence). The CDR3 sequence: CAWSEGIANQPQHF. The CDR3 nucleotides are TGTGCCTGGAGTGAGGGAATCGCTAATCAGCCCCAGCATTTT.

In the case of this clone: The sample carries other DNA sequences with the same CDR3. The rearrangement links TRBV6-1 to TRBJ2-7, with D uncertain. CDR3 length: 10 residues. Germline-derived CDR1 and CDR2 are MNHNS and SASEGT. The V and J ends lost 8 bases and 4 bases respectively, with 6 bases between them. CDR3 amino acids: CASLGYEQYF. As DNA, the CDR3 is TGTGCCAGCTTGGGTTACGAGCAGTACTTC.

This chain connects TRBV19 to TRBJ2-7; D is tentatively TRBD1 or TRBD2 (5 bases each). Germline assignment: CDR1 LNHDA and CDR2 SQIVND (reference sequence). With 5 bases removed from V and 5 bases from J, the gap between germline ends came to 16 bases. There are 14 residues in the CDR3. In DNA, the CDR3 is TGTGCCAGTAGTCCGGGACGAGGGCCCCACGAGCAGTACTTC. Its translation is CASSPGRGPHEQYF.

The CDR3 DNA sequence: TGTGCCACCAGCAGAGTGGCAGGTGGGGATCAGCCCCAGCATTTT. This encodes CATSRVAGGDQPQHF. The J gene is TRBJ1-5, the V gene TRBV15; no definite D call. The V gene's germline CDR1 is LNHNV and CDR2 YYDKDF (reference sequence). The ends were cut back, 1 base at V and 5 bases at J, with 12 bases in the middle. CDR3 length: 15 amino acids.

This chain connects TRBV21-1 to TRBJ2-7; the table names TRBD1, a call not compared with the DNA. TRBV21-1 is a pseudogene. CDR3 size: 16 residues. The CDR3 DNA reads as TGTGCCAGCAGCAAAGGGGGGACAGGGGAAGAGTACGAGCAGTACTTC. Protein product: CASSKGGTGEEYEQYF.

CDR3 coding DNA: TGTGCCAGCAGCGACCGGACTAGCGGGAGGGCCAATGAGCAGTTCTTC. Translated: CASSDRTSGRANEQFF. The chain couples TRBV7-9 to TRBJ2-1; 15 nucleotides agree with TRBD2. This CDR3 has 16 amino acids. Losses at the gene ends were 5 bases for V and 6 bases for J; bases not matched to a gene: 5. Germline CDR1 and CDR2: SEHNR and FQNEAQ (reference sequence).

This clone appeared once. The genes are TRBV10-3 and TRBJ1-3; the D gene is possibly TRBD1 (5 bases). V was trimmed by 6 bases and J by 0 bases, leaving 12 bases between them. This CDR3 has 15 residues. In germline, CDR1 is ENHRY, CDR2 SYGVKD. CDR3 loop: CAIRRQTDSGNTIYF. The CDR3 DNA reads as TGTGCCATCAGACGACAGACCGACTCTGGAAACACCATATATTTT.

The chain is built from TRBV10-3 and TRBJ1-2, with D perhaps matching TRBD1 (5 bases). Trimming left V 0 bases short and J 4 bases short, with 15 bases between. This CDR3 is 16 amino acids long. Germline V gene sequence: CDR1 ENHRY, CDR2 SYGVKD. CDR3 amino acids: CAISESRGRSLYGYTF. CDR3 sequence (DNA): TGTGCCATCAGTGAGTCAAGGGGAAGGAGTCTCTATGGCTACACCTTC.

The chain has TRBV11-2 and TRBJ2-7, with D perhaps TRBD2 (6 bases). V lost 3 bases, J lost 0 bases, and 9 bases lay in between. The CDR3 sequence is 14 residues long. From germline, CDR1 is SGHAT and CDR2 FQNNGV. CDR3 coding DNA: TGTGCCAGCAGCTTCGGAGGGATCTCCTACGAGCAGTACTTC. It specifies CASSFGGISYEQYF. Full variable domain (rest looked up from reference TRBV11-2 and TRBJ2-7): EAGVAQSPRYKIIEKRQSVAFWCNPISGHATLYWYQQILGQGPKLLIQFQNNGVVDDSQLPKDRFSAERLKGVDSTLKIQPAKLEDSAVYLCASSFGGISYEQYFGPGTRLTVT.

The chain links TRBV28 to TRBJ1-1; unclear D gene. This CDR3 region has 15 residues. Germline V gives CDR1 MDHEN, CDR2 SYDVKM. Trimming removed 2 bases at V and 7 bases at J, with 17 bases between. In DNA form, the CDR3 reads TGTGCCAGCAGTTTAACTCCGGGGAAGCTCGGTGAAGCTTTCTTT. Protein product: CASSLTPGKLGEAFF.

The CDR3 bases are TGTGCCAGCAGTTACAACGGCAGGGGGCCGTACGAGCAGTACTTC. This codes for CASSYNGRGPYEQYF. The V and J genes are TRBV6-5 and TRBJ2-7; TRBD1 agrees at 8 bases. In germline, CDR1 is MNHEY, CDR2 SVGAGI. The length of the CDR3 is 15 residues. V was clipped by 2 bases and J by 4 bases; unmatched bases: 7.

As concerns this clone: Other DNA sequences in this specimen translate into the identical CDR3. The genes are TRBV7-9 and TRBJ2-1, with D uncertain. V shed 4 bases and J shed 6 bases, with 7 bases lying between them. CDR3 length: 12 residues. Germline assignment: CDR1 SEHNR and CDR2 FQNEAQ (reference sequence). The CDR3 DNA reads as TGTGCCAGCAGCTCACAAGGCAATGAGCAGTTCTTC. Its protein is CASSSQGNEQFF.

This CDR3 reads CASSGRDSERYYEQYF. CDR3 DNA sequence: TGTGCCAGTAGTGGTCGGGATTCGGAGAGGTACTACGAGCAGTACTTC. The chain recombines TRBV19 with TRBJ2-7, with a possible D match to TRBD2 (5 bases). CDR1 is LNHDA, CDR2 SQIVND, per germline (reference sequence). The V end lost 5 bases, the J end lost 3 bases, and 20 bases lay between the germline ends. CDR3 length equals 16 residues.

This clone was observed a few times. The chain couples TRBV9 to TRBJ1-2, with a possible D match to TRBD1 (6 bases). V was pared by 0 bases and J by 3 bases, with 12 bases between. CDR1 and CDR2 (germline): SGDLS, YYNGEE. The CDR3 is 15 residues long. CDR3 amino acids: CASSVAGGGYYGYTF. In nucleotides, the CDR3 is TGTGCCAGCAGCGTAGCTGGAGGGGGGTACTATGGCTACACCTTC. Supplemented by reference TRBV9 and TRBJ1-2, the full variable domain reads DSGVTQTPKHLITATGQRVTLRCSPRSGDLSVYWYQQSLDQGLQFLIQYYNGEERAKGNILERFSAQQFPDLHSELNLSSLELGDSALYFCASSVAGGGYYGYTFGSGTRLTVV.

The chain combines TRBV5-4 with TRBJ1-2; D not resolved. Germline V gene sequence: CDR1 SGHNT, CDR2 YYREEE (reference sequence). The length of the CDR3 is 16 residues. Trimming left V 3 bases short and J 6 bases short, with 21 bases between. DNA for the CDR3: TGTGCCAGCAGCTCCCCAGAGGCCCCTGGGAAAAATGGCTACACCTTC. Translation: CASSSPEAPGKNGYTF.

The chain carries TRBV14 and TRBJ2-7; D might be TRBD2 (5 bases). The CDR3 extends over 14 amino acids. Germline CDR1 SGHDN, CDR2 FVKESK. Trimming stripped 1 base from V and 5 bases from J, with 12 bases between. The CDR3 nucleotides are TGTGCCAGCAGCCAAGCTTGGGTCGGGGACGAGCAGTACTTC. Its protein product is CASSQAWVGDEQYF.

As for this clone: This sample also contains other DNA sequences that code for the same CDR3. The chain links TRBV28 to TRBJ2-3; D ambiguous. V shed 6 bases and J shed 1 base, with 8 bases lying between them. CDR1 and CDR2 from the germline V gene are MDHEN and SYDVKM. The CDR3 runs to 13 residues. CDR3 in DNA: TGTGCCAGCAGGCTCGGCGGCACAGATACGCAGTATTTT. This gives the protein CASRLGGTDTQYF.